This record looks at one T cell receptor (beta chain) sequence and its context. Its target is not known. The data derive from a study of response to subunit inactivated influenza vaccine. Study results and limitations: The authors suggested that every seasonal influenza vaccination recruits few new T cells.

TCRdb re-called the RT-PCR reads through MiXCR, storing one row per CDR3 protein. The repertoire holds about 520,000 distinct CDR3 sequences, with approximately 24% as singletons. V lost 4 bases and J 7 bases, leaving 13 bases between the germline ends. Germline lookup yields CDR1 SGHNT and CDR2 YENEEA. The CDR3 spans 13 residues. This TCR derives from a man between 50 and 59 years old who received an inactivated influenza vaccine. Sequencing used CD4+ T cells sorted from PBMCs, obtained around 5 days after vaccination. This sequence joins TRBV11-3 and TRBJ2-5; D is possibly TRBD1 (6 bases). The CDR3 is CASSSEGTRTQYF. As DNA, the CDR3 is TGTGCCAGCAGCTCAGAGGGGACACGGACCCAGTACTTC.